One and the same sample provided the 22 T cell receptor beta chains below, sequenced in a study of T cell responses to AZD1222 COVID-19 vaccine (dated by TCRdb to about 2021). The library relied on the immunoSEQ multiplex PCR assay. TCRdb provides this immuneACCESS table in a form limited to in-frame rearrangements. Some clones are lacking; in checked studies, under half of them reflect an unresolved V gene, and why the rest are absent is not known. The sample data list roughly 120,000 clones, and 94% of these were observed just once. The ten most abundant clones make up 2.9% of the sample. The time point tag for this specimen amounts to: about 28 days (+/-7) after the second vaccine dose. The material sequenced was peripheral blood, taken 28 days after the second AZD1222 dose. The receptors originated from an adult who received the AZD1222 COVID-19 vaccine.

The V call is TRBV19, the J call TRBJ1-4; 8 positions match TRBD1. CDR1 is LNHDA, CDR2 SQIVND, per germline (reference sequence). The CDR3 is 21 residues long. V was pared by 0 bases and J by 0 bases, with 15 bases of the junction left unmatched. CDR3 in DNA: TGTGCCAGTAGTATAGATAATTCCGGGACAGGACTTATTACAACTAATGAAAAACTGTTTTTT. Protein: CASSIDNSGTGLITTNEKLFF.

The chain combines TRBV20-1 with TRBJ2-7; D unresolved. The germline V and J ends were trimmed by 4 bases and 5 bases, with 3 bases remaining between them. The CDR3 has 9 amino acids. The germline V gene encodes CDR1 DFQATT and CDR2 SNEGSKA (reference sequence). The chain's CDR3 is CSAKNEQYF. The CDR3 nucleotides are TGCAGTGCTAAAAACGAGCAGTACTTC.

The rearrangement links TRBV3-1 (or the pseudogene TRBV3-2) to TRBJ1-4; a weak D match, TRBD1 (5 bases). Germline V gene data show CDR1 as LGHDT and CDR2 as YNNKEL (reference sequence). The length of the CDR3 is 18 residues. Trimming removed 6 bases at V and 2 bases at J, with 22 bases between. The CDR3 DNA reads TGTGCCAGCAGGGGGCAGGGACGTCTCGACGGCACTAATGAAAAACTGTTTTTT. This encodes CASRGQGRLDGTNEKLFF.

The V and J genes are TRBV10-1 and TRBJ1-1, with 8 bases identical to TRBD1. This CDR3 region has 11 residues. V was clipped by 3 bases and J by 12 bases; unmatched bases: 3. From germline, CDR1 is WNHNN and CDR2 SYGVQD (reference sequence). The CDR3 DNA reads TGCGCCAGCAGTGACGGACAGGGAACTTTCTTT. Its protein is CASSDGQGTFF.

The V call is TRBV12-5, the J call TRBJ1-5, with TRBD1 as a possible D gene (6 bases). Deletions cut 7 bases from V and 0 bases from J, with 31 bases between. Germline CDR1 is LGHNT and CDR2 is FRNRAP. The CDR3 covers 21 residues. The CDR3 DNA reads TGTGCTAGTGCCGGAGTGGGCACCCAACAGGGCCGACCTTATAGCAATCAGCCCCAGCATTTT. Translated: CASAGVGTQQGRPYSNQPQHF.

The chain combines TRBV2 with TRBJ1-1; D might be TRBD1 (6 bases). The CDR3 runs to 14 residues. The V end was cut by 5 bases, the J end by 0 bases, with 10 bases between. In germline, CDR1 is SNHLY, CDR2 FYNNEI. CDR3 residues: CASSQQGMNTEAFF. The DNA of the CDR3 is TGTGCCAGCAGTCAACAGGGTATGAACACTGAAGCTTTCTTT.

The gene calls are TRBV5-1 and TRBJ1-6, with 9 nucleotides matching TRBD1. Germline V gene lookup returns CDR1 SGHRS and CDR2 YFSETQ. The CDR3 runs 17 residues. Trimming took 4 bases from V and 4 from J; bases not matched to a gene: 9. The CDR3 DNA reads TGCGCCAGCAGCGCCACAGGGGGCATGGATTATAATTCACCCCTCCACTTT. Translation gives CASSATGGMDYNSPLHF.

V usage is TRBV18 and J usage is TRBJ2-1, with D maybe TRBD2 (6 bases). CDR3 length: 14 amino acids. Germline-derived CDR1 and CDR2 are KGHSH and LQKENI. Deletions cut 6 bases from V and 5 bases from J, with 14 bases between. The DNA of the CDR3 is TGTGCCAGCTCCCGGGACTTCCGCCACAATGAGCAGTTCTTC. As protein: CASSRDFRHNEQFF.

There are a few counts of this clone. V usage is TRBV18 and J usage is TRBJ1-5; 8 nucleotides match TRBD1. CDR1 is KGHSH, CDR2 LQKENI, per germline. Unmatched junction bases numbered 8, after V lost 3 bases and J lost 1 base. The CDR3 sequence is 17 residues long. The CDR3 region has the DNA TGTGCCAGCTCACCCAATACAGGGGGAGTAAGCAATCAGCCCCAGCATTTT. Residues: CASSPNTGGVSNQPQHF.

The CDR3 region is CASSDSGRNQPQHF. In nucleotides, the CDR3 is TGTGCCAGCAGTGACTCCGGGAGGAATCAGCCCCAGCATTTT. The V call is TRBV6-4, the J call TRBJ1-5; D remains ambiguous. The CDR3 sequence is 14 residues long. The ends were cut back, 0 bases at V and 4 bases at J, with 7 bases in the middle. Looked up from germline, CDR1 is MRHNA and CDR2 is SNTAGT.

The rearrangement uses TRBV2 and TRBJ2-7; D possibly corresponds to TRBD2 (6 bases). This CDR3 has 14 residues. Germline V gene lookup returns CDR1 SNHLY and CDR2 FYNNEI. The ends were cut back, 1 base at V and 1 base at J, with 8 bases in the middle. CDR3 amino acids: CASSEVGLSYEQYF. CDR3 coding DNA: TGTGCCAGCAGTGAAGTGGGACTTTCCTACGAGCAGTACTTC.

The chain couples TRBV6-5 to TRBJ1-1; TRBD1 aligns across 9 bases. The germline CDR1 and CDR2 sequences are MNHEY and SVGAGI. There are 15 residues in the CDR3. The trim removed 5 bases at V and 7 bases at J, leaving 11 bases unmatched. The CDR3 nucleotides read TGTGCCAGCAGTCTACTAAGGGACAGGGTGTTTGAAGCTTTCTTT. This sequence encodes CASSLLRDRVFEAFF.

As DNA, the CDR3 is TGTGCCAGCAGTGCCTGGGACACGAATAATGAAAAACTGTTTTTT. Translation: CASSAWDTNNEKLFF. The chain joins TRBV2 to TRBJ1-4, with D possibly TRBD1 on 6 matching bases. Germline values: CDR1 SNHLY, CDR2 FYNNEI. The V gene lost 4 bases and the J gene lost 4 bases, with 13 bases spanning the gap. CDR3 length: 15 amino acids. Drawing the rest from reference TRBV2 and TRBJ1-4, the complete variable domain is EPEVTQTPSHQVTQMGQEVILRCVPISNHLYFYWYRQILGQKVEFLVSFYNNEISEKSEIFDDQFSVERPDGSNFTLKIRSTKLEDSAMYFCASSAWDTNNEKLFFGSGTQLSVL.

This chain joins TRBV6-5 and TRBJ1-2; D is unclear. Trimming took 4 bases from V and 8 from J, leaving 14 bases between them. The CDR3 length is 13 residues. Germline V CDR1 and CDR2: MNHEY, SVGAGI. As DNA, the CDR3 is TGTGCCAGCAGTTCGACACGTGCCAAGGGCTACACCTTC. It translates to CASSSTRAKGYTF.

A single count supports this clone. V and J are TRBV2 and TRBJ2-5; 7 positions agree with TRBD2. The CDR3 is 17 residues long. J lost 7 bases, V lost 6 bases, and 20 bases had no gene match. Germline CDR1 SNHLY, CDR2 FYNNEI. In DNA form, the CDR3 reads TGTGCCAGCAGGGGCTTAAGAGGGGCTAGCGGTTCCCCGACCCAGTACTTC. Its translation: CASRGLRGASGSPTQYF.

This chain links TRBV19 with TRBJ1-2, with D perhaps TRBD1 (5 bases). The CDR3 contains 12 residues. The ends were cut back, 9 bases at V and 7 bases at J, with 15 bases in the middle. The V gene's germline CDR1 is LNHDA and CDR2 SQIVND (reference sequence). DNA of the CDR3: TGTGCCAGCACCCGCTCCAGGGCTGGCTACACCTTC. Its translation is CASTRSRAGYTF.

J is TRBJ2-5 and V is TRBV5-1, with 10 bases lining up with TRBD2. There are 14 residues in the CDR3. The junction had 5 bases not matched to a gene; V was cut back by 7 bases and J by 2 bases. The germline V gene encodes CDR1 SGHRS and CDR2 YFSETQ. CDR3 sequence: CASAQRGGQETQYF. The CDR3 coding sequence is TGCGCCAGCGCTCAGCGGGGGGGACAAGAGACCCAGTACTTC.

V usage is TRBV9 and J usage is TRBJ2-4, with TRBD2 matching over 11 bases. CDR1 and CDR2 (germline): SGDLS, YYNGEE. V trimming: 4 bases; J trimming: 5 bases; junction bases outside the gene matches: 11. CDR3 size: 17 residues. The CDR3 loop is CASSPHSGTSGQNIQYF. CDR3 coding DNA: TGTGCCAGCAGCCCCCACTCCGGGACTAGCGGACAAAACATTCAGTACTTC.

The chain links TRBV3-1 (or the pseudogene TRBV3-2) to TRBJ1-3, with a tentative D call TRBD1 (5 bases). Germline lookup yields CDR1 LGHDT and CDR2 YNNKEL (reference sequence). Between the trimmed V and J ends, which lost 4 bases and 4 bases, there was a span of 17 bases. The CDR3 spans 16 residues. The CDR3 region has the DNA TGTGCCAGCAGCCGACCCGGGACCTCGCAAGGAAACACCATATATTTT. Amino acids: CASSRPGTSQGNTIYF.

The chain uses TRBV2 and TRBJ1-4; D is undetermined. With 6 bases removed from V and 7 bases from J, the gap between germline ends came to 18 bases. CDR1 is SNHLY and CDR2 is FYNNEI in the germline V gene. This CDR3 has 15 amino acids. The CDR3 here is CASRTMVGSGEKLFF. CDR3 nucleotide sequence: TGTGCCAGCAGAACCATGGTGGGTTCGGGTGAAAAACTGTTTTTT. Full variable domain (rest looked up from reference TRBV2 and TRBJ1-4): EPEVTQTPSHQVTQMGQEVILRCVPISNHLYFYWYRQILGQKVEFLVSFYNNEISEKSEIFDDQFSVERPDGSNFTLKIRSTKLEDSAMYFCASRTMVGSGEKLFFGSGTQLSVL.

The genes are TRBV4-1 and TRBJ2-7; D not resolved. Trimming stripped 1 base from V and 0 bases from J, with 13 bases between. This CDR3 has 16 residues. Germline V gene sequence: CDR1 MGHRA, CDR2 YSYEKL. The DNA for the CDR3 is TGCGCCAGCAGCCAAGCCCCCTCGACGGACTCCTACGAGCAGTACTTC. It codes for CASSQAPSTDSYEQYF.

Here the CDR3 reads CASSLRRGGQINEKLFF. The CDR3 DNA sequence: TGTGCCAGCAGCTTACGCCGGGGGGGGCAGATTAATGAAAAACTGTTTTTT. The chain is built from TRBV7-6 and TRBJ1-4; a weak D match, TRBD1 (6 bases). The CDR3 has 17 amino acids. Germline CDR1 and CDR2: SGHVS and FNYEAQ. V was clipped by 2 bases and J by 4 bases, with 17 bases between them.